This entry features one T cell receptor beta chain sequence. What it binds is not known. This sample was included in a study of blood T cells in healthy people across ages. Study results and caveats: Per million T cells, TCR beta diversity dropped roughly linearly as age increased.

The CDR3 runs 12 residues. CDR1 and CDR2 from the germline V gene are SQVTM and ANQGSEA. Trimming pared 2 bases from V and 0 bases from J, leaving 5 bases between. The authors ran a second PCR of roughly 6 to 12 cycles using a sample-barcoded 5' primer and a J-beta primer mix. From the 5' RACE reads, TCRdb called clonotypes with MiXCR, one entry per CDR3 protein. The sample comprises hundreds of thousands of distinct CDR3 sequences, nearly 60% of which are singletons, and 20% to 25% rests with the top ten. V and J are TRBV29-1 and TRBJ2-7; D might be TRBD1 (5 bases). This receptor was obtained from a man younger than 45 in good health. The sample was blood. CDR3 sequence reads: CSVEQGSYEQYF. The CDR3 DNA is TGCAGCGTTGAACAGGGCTCCTACGAGCAGTACTTC.